This paragraph reports one T cell receptor (beta chain). This sample is drawn from a study of blood T cell repertoires in COVID-19. Looking at the study overall: Collection of acute and convalescent COVID-19 samples took place in the United States, Italy and Spain. T cells, B-cell-depleted T cells, or PBMCs supplied cDNA or gDNA.

The germline V gene encodes CDR1 SGHRS and CDR2 YFSETQ. The CDR3 runs to 17 residues. Trimming stripped 0 bases from V and 3 bases from J, with 17 bases between. The table came from immunoSEQ multiplex PCR; TCRdb's copy has only in-frame clones and leaves some out. The sample gives some 70,000 clones, 87% of which show up once; 3.4% is in the top ten. Those enrolled in Seattle joined during active infection and were followed longitudinally afterward. Sample: peripheral blood. The chain carries TRBV5-1 and TRBJ2-3; TRBD2 is a possible D gene (7 bases). This clonotype originated in a woman between 45 and 60 years old with COVID-19, enrolled during active disease. CDR3 amino acids: CASSLAIGGPGTDTQYF. In DNA, the CDR3 is TGCGCCAGCAGCTTGGCAATCGGGGGGCCGGGGACAGATACGCAGTATTTT.